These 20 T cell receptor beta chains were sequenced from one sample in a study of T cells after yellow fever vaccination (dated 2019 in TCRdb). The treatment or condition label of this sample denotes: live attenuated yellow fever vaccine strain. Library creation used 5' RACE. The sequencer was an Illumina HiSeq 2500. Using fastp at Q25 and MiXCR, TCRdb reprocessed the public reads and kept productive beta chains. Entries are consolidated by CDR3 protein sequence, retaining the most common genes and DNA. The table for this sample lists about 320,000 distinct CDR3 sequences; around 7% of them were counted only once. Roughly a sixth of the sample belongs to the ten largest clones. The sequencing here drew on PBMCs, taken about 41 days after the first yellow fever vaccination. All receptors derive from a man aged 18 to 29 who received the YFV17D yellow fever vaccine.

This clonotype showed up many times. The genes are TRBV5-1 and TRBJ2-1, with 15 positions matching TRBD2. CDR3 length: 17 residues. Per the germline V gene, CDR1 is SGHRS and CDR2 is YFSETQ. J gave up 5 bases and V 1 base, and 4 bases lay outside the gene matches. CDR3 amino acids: CASSLTGTSGGHNEQFF. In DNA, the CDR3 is TGCGCCAGCAGCTTGACAGGGACTAGCGGGGGGCACAATGAGCAGTTCTTC.

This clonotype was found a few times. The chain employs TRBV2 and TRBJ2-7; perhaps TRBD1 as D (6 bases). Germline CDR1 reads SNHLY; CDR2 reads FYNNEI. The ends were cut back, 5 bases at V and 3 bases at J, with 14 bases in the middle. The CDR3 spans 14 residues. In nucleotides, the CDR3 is TGTGCCAGCAGTTATCTTAACAGGGACTACGAGCAGTACTTC. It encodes CASSYLNRDYEQYF. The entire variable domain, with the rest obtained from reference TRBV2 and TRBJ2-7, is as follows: EPEVTQTPSHQVTQMGQEVILRCVPISNHLYFYWYRQILGQKVEFLVSFYNNEISEKSEIFDDQFSVERPDGSNFTLKIRSTKLEDSAMYFCASSYLNRDYEQYFGPGTRLTVT.

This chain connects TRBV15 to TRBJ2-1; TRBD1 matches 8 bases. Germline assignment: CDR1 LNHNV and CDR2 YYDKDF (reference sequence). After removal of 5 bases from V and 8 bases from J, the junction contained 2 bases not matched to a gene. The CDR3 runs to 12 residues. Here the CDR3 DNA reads TGTGCCACCAGCGAGACAGGGGATGAGCAGTTCTTC. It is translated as CATSETGDEQFF.

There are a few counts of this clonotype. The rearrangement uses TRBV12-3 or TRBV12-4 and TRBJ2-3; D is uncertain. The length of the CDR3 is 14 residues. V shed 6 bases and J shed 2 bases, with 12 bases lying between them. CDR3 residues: CASRLGIHTDTQYF. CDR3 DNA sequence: TGTGCCAGCAGACTTGGGATTCACACAGATACGCAGTATTTT.

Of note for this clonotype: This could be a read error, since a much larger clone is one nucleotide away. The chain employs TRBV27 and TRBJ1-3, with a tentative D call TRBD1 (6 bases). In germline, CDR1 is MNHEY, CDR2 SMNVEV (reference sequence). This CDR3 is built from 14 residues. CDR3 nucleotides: TGTGCCAGCAGGAACCAGGGGAATGGAAACTCCATATATTTT. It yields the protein CASRNQGNGNSIYF.

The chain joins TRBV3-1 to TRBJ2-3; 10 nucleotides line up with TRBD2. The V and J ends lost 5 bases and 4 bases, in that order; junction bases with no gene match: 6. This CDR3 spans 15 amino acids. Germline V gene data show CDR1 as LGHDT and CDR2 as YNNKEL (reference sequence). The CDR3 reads CASSWTSGTADTQYF. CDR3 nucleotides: TGTGCCAGCAGCTGGACTAGCGGAACGGCAGATACGCAGTATTTT.

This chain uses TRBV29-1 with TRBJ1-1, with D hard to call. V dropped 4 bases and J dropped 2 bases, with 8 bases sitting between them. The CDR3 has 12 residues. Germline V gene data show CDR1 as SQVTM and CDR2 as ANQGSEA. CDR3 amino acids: CSVGPGNTEAFF. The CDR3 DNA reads TGCAGCGTTGGTCCTGGAAACACTGAAGCTTTCTTT.

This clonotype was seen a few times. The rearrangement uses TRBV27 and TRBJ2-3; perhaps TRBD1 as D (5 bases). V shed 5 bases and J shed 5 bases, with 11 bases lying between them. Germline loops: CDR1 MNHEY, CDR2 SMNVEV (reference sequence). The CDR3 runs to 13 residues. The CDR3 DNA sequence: TGTGCCAGCAGTCCGCTAGGGGAAGATACGCAGTATTTT. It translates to CASSPLGEDTQYF.

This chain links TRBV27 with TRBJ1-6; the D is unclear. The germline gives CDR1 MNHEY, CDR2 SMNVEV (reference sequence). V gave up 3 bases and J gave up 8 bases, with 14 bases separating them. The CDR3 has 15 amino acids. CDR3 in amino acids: CASSFTEAIDSPLHF. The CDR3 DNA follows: TGTGCCAGCAGTTTCACCGAGGCTATCGATTCACCCCTCCACTTT.

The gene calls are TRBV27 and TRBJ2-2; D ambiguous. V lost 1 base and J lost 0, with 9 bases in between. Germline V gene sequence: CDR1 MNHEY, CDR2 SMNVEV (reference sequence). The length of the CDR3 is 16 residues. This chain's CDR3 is CASSLYSLTNTGELFF. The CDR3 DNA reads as TGTGCCAGCAGTTTATATTCACTAACGAACACCGGGGAGCTGTTTTTT.

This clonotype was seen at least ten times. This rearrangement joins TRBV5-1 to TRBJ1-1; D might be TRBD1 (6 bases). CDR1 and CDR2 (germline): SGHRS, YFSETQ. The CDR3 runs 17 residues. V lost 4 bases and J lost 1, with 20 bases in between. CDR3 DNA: TGCGCCAGCAGCGTGACAGGTTCGTCGGGTTCGAACACTGAAGCTTTCTTT. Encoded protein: CASSVTGSSGSNTEAFF.

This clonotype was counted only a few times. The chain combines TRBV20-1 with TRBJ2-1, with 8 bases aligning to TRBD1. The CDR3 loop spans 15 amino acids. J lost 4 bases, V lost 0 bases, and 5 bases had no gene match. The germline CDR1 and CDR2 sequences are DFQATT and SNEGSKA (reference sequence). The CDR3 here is CSARDWQGAYNEQFF. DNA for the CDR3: TGCAGTGCTAGAGATTGGCAGGGGGCATACAATGAGCAGTTCTTC.

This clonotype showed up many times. DNA for the CDR3: TGTGCCAGCAGCCAGCGGGGAACCGGGGAGCTGTTTTTT. Translated, it gives CASSQRGTGELFF. The genes are TRBV3-1 and TRBJ2-2; possible D gene TRBD2, 6 bases. The CDR3 has 13 amino acids. V shed 3 bases and J shed 5 bases, with 7 bases lying between them. The germline V gene has CDR1 LGHDT and CDR2 YNNKEL (reference sequence).

As DNA, the CDR3 is TGCAGTGCTGGAGCCTCCTACACCGGGGAGCTGTTTTTT. It specifies CSAGASYTGELFF. This chain links TRBV20-1 with TRBJ2-2; D call uncertain. V shed 5 bases and J shed 3 bases, with 10 bases lying between them. Germline V gives CDR1 DFQATT, CDR2 SNEGSKA (reference sequence). The CDR3 is 13 residues long.

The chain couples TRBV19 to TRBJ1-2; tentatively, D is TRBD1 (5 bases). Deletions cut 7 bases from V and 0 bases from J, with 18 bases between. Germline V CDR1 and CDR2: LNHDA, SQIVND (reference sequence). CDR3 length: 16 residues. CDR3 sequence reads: CASTSPRDLPNYGYTF. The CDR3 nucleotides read TGTGCCAGTACGTCTCCCCGGGACTTACCTAACTATGGCTACACCTTC.

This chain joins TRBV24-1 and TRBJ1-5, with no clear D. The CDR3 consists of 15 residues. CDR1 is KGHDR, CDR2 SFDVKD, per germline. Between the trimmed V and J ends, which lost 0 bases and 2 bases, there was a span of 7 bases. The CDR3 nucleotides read TGTGCCACCAGTGATTTGCCCGGGGGCAATCAGCCCCAGCATTTT. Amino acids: CATSDLPGGNQPQHF.

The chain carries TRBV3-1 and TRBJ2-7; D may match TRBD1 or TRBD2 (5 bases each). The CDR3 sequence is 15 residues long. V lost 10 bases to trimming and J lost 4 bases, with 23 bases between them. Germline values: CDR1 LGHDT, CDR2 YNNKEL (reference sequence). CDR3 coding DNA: TGTGCCACCTCCCACCAAACGGGACCGCAATACGAGCAGTACTTC. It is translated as CATSHQTGPQYEQYF.

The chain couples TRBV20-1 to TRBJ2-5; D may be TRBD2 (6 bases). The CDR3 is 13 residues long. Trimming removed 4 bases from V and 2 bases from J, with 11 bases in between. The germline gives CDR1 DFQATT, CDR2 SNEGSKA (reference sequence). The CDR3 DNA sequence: TGCAGTGCTATAGCGGTGAATCAAGAGACCCAGTACTTC. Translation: CSAIAVNQETQYF.

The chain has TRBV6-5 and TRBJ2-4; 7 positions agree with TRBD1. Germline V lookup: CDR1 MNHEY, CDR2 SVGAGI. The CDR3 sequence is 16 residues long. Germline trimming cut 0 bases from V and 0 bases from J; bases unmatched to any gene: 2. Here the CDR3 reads CASSYSTGRAKNIQYF. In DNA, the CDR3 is TGTGCCAGCAGTTACTCGACAGGGAGAGCCAAAAACATTCAGTACTTC.

The chain's CDR3 is CASSYGGQGPSNEQYF. The CDR3 DNA reads TGTGCCAGCAGTTACGGCGGACAGGGCCCTTCCAACGAGCAGTACTTC. The chain has TRBV6-5 and TRBJ2-7; 8 bases fit TRBD1. The length of the CDR3 is 16 residues. Per the germline V gene, CDR1 is MNHEY and CDR2 is SVGAGI. V was pared by 2 bases and J by 5 bases, with 11 bases of the junction left unmatched.